These 20 T cell receptor beta chains originate from one sample sequenced in a study of vaccination and CD4 T cells after COVID-19. TCRdb processed the PCR reads anew with MiXCR; each CDR3 protein has one entry. The top ten hold 1% to 1.3% of the sample, which has approximately 17,000 distinct CDR3 sequences, less than 65% seen once. Sample: CD4+ T cells from blood, taken after SARS-CoV-2 vaccination. These receptors were taken from a human donor who had recovered from COVID-19.

The CDR3 spells CASSPLKTSQAETQYF. The CDR3 DNA reads TGTGCCAGCTCACCCTTGAAGACTAGCCAGGCCGAGACCCAGTACTTC. This chain joins TRBV18 and TRBJ2-5; 7 nucleotides align to TRBD2. Unmatched junction bases numbered 12, after V lost 3 bases and J lost 5 bases. This CDR3 is built from 16 residues. Germline V gene sequence: CDR1 KGHSH, CDR2 LQKENI.

J is TRBJ1-4 and V is TRBV24-1; weak D call: TRBD1 (5 bases). The length of the CDR3 is 16 residues. Trimming left V 4 bases short and J 5 bases short, with 16 bases between. CDR1 is KGHDR, CDR2 SFDVKD, per germline. Written as DNA, the CDR3 is TGTGCCACCAGTGAGGCCGGGACTTTGGGGAATGAAAAACTGTTTTTT. This translates into CATSEAGTLGNEKLFF.

This clonotype has a single count. The rearrangement links TRBV18 to TRBJ1-2; the match to TRBD1 covers 9 bases. V was clipped by 2 bases and J by 4 bases; unmatched bases: 5. The CDR3 has 15 amino acids. Germline assignment: CDR1 KGHSH and CDR2 LQKENI. The CDR3 loop reads CASSPGQGLVYGYTF. The CDR3 region has the DNA TGTGCCAGCTCACCAGGACAGGGGTTGGTCTATGGCTACACCTTC.

This clonotype was seen once. The CDR3, as DNA: TGTGCCAGCAACCCGAGCTTGGGAATCTTAGGGGAGCAGTACTTC. This encodes CASNPSLGILGEQYF. The chain uses TRBV6-1 and TRBJ2-7, with D hard to call. The germline CDR1 and CDR2 sequences are MNHNS and SASEGT. V was cut by 7 bases and J by 7 bases, with 23 bases left in between. The CDR3 has 15 residues.

This clonotype came up a few times. The chain employs TRBV19 and TRBJ2-5; 13 positions match TRBD2. J gave up 6 bases and V 5 bases, and 6 bases lay outside the gene matches. The CDR3 runs 15 residues. Germline assignment: CDR1 LNHDA and CDR2 SQIVND (reference sequence). The CDR3 region has the DNA TGTGCCAGTAGTTTGGGACTAGCGGGAAGCAAGACCCAGTACTTC. This encodes CASSLGLAGSKTQYF.

This chain links TRBV11-2 with TRBJ2-7, with D possibly being TRBD1 (5 bases). Germline-derived CDR1 and CDR2 are SGHAT and FQNNGV. V shed 5 bases and J shed 4 bases, with 15 bases lying between them. The CDR3 is 14 amino acids. The CDR3 DNA is TGTGCCAGCAGCGCCCGTATAGACAGTTACGAGCAGTACTTC. This gives the protein CASSARIDSYEQYF.

The chain is built from TRBV6-1 and TRBJ1-1, with unresolved D. The CDR3 runs 15 residues. Trimming removed 0 bases from V and 2 bases from J, with 10 bases in between. Germline values: CDR1 MNHNS, CDR2 SASEGT. The CDR3: CASSEASGLNTEAFF. The CDR3 DNA follows: TGTGCCAGCAGTGAAGCCTCTGGACTTAACACTGAAGCTTTCTTT.

The chain uses TRBV7-8 and TRBJ2-1; 12 nucleotides match TRBD2. With V trimmed by 6 bases and J by 1 base, 4 bases remained unmatched. This CDR3 has 16 residues. The V gene's germline CDR1 is SGHVS and CDR2 FQNEAQ. The CDR3 reads CASRGLAGSSYNEQFF. The CDR3 nucleotides read TGTGCCAGCAGAGGACTAGCGGGATCGTCCTACAATGAGCAGTTCTTC.

This chain links TRBV6-2 or TRBV6-3 with TRBJ1-5; no reliable D call. Trimming removed 2 bases at V and 0 bases at J, with 14 bases between. The CDR3 is made up of 17 amino acids. The germline gives CDR1 MNHEY, CDR2 SVGEGT. CDR3 bases: TGTGCCAGCAGTTACCCTCCCGGGCAGATTAGCAATCAGCCCCAGCATTTT. Its protein product is CASSYPPGQISNQPQHF.

This clonotype showed up just once. This chain uses TRBV10-1 with TRBJ1-5; D is perhaps TRBD1 (5 bases). CDR1 is WNHNN and CDR2 is SYGVQD in the germline V gene (reference sequence). Trimming took off 5 bases at V and 5 bases at J, with 13 bases between the two ends. The CDR3 covers 14 residues. The CDR3: CASSKVRGHQPQHF. The CDR3 coding sequence is TGCGCCAGCAGTAAGGTGAGGGGTCATCAGCCCCAGCATTTT.

This clonotype was recorded a few times. The chain links TRBV15 to TRBJ2-2; 12 bases map to TRBD2. CDR3 length: 17 residues. The germline V gene has CDR1 LNHNV and CDR2 YYDKDF (reference sequence). The junction had 5 bases not matched to a gene; V was cut back by 3 bases and J by 3 bases. The CDR3 loop reads CATSRDTSGRHTGELFF. As DNA, the CDR3 is TGTGCCACCAGCAGGGACACTAGCGGGAGGCACACCGGGGAGCTGTTTTTT.

This clonotype was seen a handful of times. The V and J genes are TRBV6-5 and TRBJ1-2, with TRBD1 matching over 8 bases. The germline V gene has CDR1 MNHEY and CDR2 SVGAGI. The V and J ends lost 2 bases and 8 bases, in that order; junction bases with no gene match: 7. The CDR3 consists of 14 residues. The CDR3 here is CASSYQDRGGGYTF. The CDR3 DNA reads TGTGCCAGCAGTTACCAAGACAGGGGAGGAGGCTACACCTTC.

This chain connects TRBV6-1 to TRBJ1-1; no firm D call. In germline, CDR1 is MNHNS, CDR2 SASEGT. V lost 8 bases and J 5 bases, leaving 12 bases between the germline ends. The CDR3 sequence is 12 residues long. CDR3 sequence: CASGPPGTEAFF. The DNA of the CDR3 is TGTGCCAGCGGCCCCCCCGGAACTGAAGCTTTCTTT.

This clonotype was seen only a few times. J is TRBJ1-3 and V is TRBV6-5; possible D gene TRBD1, 5 bases. V was shortened by 2 bases and J by 3 bases, with 11 bases between the two germline ends. Germline lookup yields CDR1 MNHEY and CDR2 SVGAGI. The length of the CDR3 is 15 residues. DNA of the CDR3: TGTGCCAGCAGTTACCCCGGGACGGGTGGAAACACCATATATTTT. Its translation: CASSYPGTGGNTIYF.

The chain recombines TRBV12-2 with TRBJ1-5. TRBV12-2 is a documented pseudogene. The CDR3 covers 18 residues. CDR3 bases: TGTGCAAGTCGCTTAGTAGTAGGAGGGCAGTCTATCAATCAGCCCCAGCATTTT. Encoded protein: CASRLVVGGQSINQPQHF.

The chain is built from TRBV19 and TRBJ1-6; no firm D call. Between the trimmed V and J ends, which lost 3 bases and 8 bases, there was a span of 14 bases. The germline gives CDR1 LNHDA, CDR2 SQIVND (reference sequence). This CDR3 region has 15 residues. The CDR3: CASSMAGGGDSPLHF. DNA of the CDR3: TGTGCCAGTAGTATGGCTGGAGGTGGGGATTCACCCCTCCACTTT. Variable domain in full (rest from reference TRBV19 and TRBJ1-6): DGGITQSPKYLFRKEGQNVTLSCEQNLNHDAMYWYRQDPGQGLRLIYYSQIVNDFQKGDIAEGYSVSREKKESFPLTVTSAQKNPTAFYLCASSMAGGGDSPLHFGNGTRLTVT.

The gene calls are TRBV15 and TRBJ1-5; D is unclear. The CDR3 covers 13 residues. The V end was cut by 7 bases, the J end by 2 bases, with 9 bases between. Germline CDR1 LNHNV, CDR2 YYDKDF (reference sequence). CDR3 sequence: CATTPSRNQPQHF. The CDR3 nucleotides read TGTGCCACCACCCCTAGTCGCAATCAGCCCCAGCATTTT.

The chain couples TRBV7-9 to TRBJ2-1; 10 bases are a match to TRBD2. CDR3 size: 16 residues. Germline lookup yields CDR1 SEHNR and CDR2 FQNEAQ (reference sequence). The trim removed 4 bases at V and 9 bases at J, leaving 12 bases unmatched. In DNA, the CDR3 is TGTGCCAGCAGCTCCGCCCTAGCGGGAGTAACGGGTGAGCAGTTCTTC. Translating it yields CASSSALAGVTGEQFF.

The V and J genes are TRBV19 and TRBJ2-3; 14 bases map to TRBD2. The CDR3 has 19 residues. Trimming at V came to 4 bases and at J to 2 bases, leaving 11 bases not matched to a gene. Germline CDR1 and CDR2: LNHDA and SQIVND (reference sequence). The CDR3 DNA follows: TGTGCCAGTAGTAAGGGACTAGCGGGAGACCTCATCACCACAGATACGCAGTATTTT. Its protein is CASSKGLAGDLITTDTQYF.

The sample holds a few counts of this clonotype. V gene TRBV4-2 combines with J gene TRBJ2-5, with 11 bases identical to TRBD2. The CDR3 consists of 16 residues. CDR1 is LGHNA, CDR2 YNFKEQ, per germline. With 1 base clipped from V and 1 base from J, the junction kept 2 bases outside the gene matches. CDR3 nucleotide sequence: TGTGCCAGCAGCCAAGTACTAGCGGGAGTCCAAGAGACCCAGTACTTC. Its translation: CASSQVLAGVQETQYF.